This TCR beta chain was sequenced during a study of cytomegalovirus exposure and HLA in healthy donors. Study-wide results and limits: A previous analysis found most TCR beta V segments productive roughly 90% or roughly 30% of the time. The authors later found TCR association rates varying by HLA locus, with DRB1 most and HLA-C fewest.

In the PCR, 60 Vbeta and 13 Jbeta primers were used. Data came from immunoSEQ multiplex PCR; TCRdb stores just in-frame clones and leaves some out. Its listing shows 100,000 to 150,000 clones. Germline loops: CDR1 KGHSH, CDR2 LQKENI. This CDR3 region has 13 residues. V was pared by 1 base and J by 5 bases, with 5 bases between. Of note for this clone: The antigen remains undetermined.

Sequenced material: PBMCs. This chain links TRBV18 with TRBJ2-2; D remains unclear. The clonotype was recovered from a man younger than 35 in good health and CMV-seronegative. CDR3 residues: CASSPRATGELFF. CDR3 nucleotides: TGTGCCAGCTCACCACGGGCAACCGGGGAGCTGTTTTTT.